Listed below are T cell receptor beta chains from one sample, sequenced in a study of blood T cells in healthy people across ages. TCRdb re-derived calls from the 5' RACE reads in MiXCR, one entry per CDR3 protein. The table includes roughly 1,500,000 distinct CDR3 sequences, 34% detected once. The sample comprised blood. The source of these receptors is a woman aged 30 to 39 in good health. CDR3s include the opening cysteine and the closing phenylalanine or tryptophan. The D gene is left open where the match is weak. The size of a clone is reported for some rows only, either as once, few or many, or as a class for expanded clones.

>TRBV28|few|TRBJ2-6|NA
TGTGCCAGCAGTTTTGGGATCTCTGGGGCCAACGTCCTGACTTTC
CASSFGISGANVLTF
>TRBV20-1|few|TRBJ2-4|NA
TGCAGTACCATTTCGGGGCTAGGGAACATTCAGTACTTC
CSTISGLGNIQYF
>TRBV7-8|NA|TRBJ2-5|TRBD1
TGTGCCAGCAGCTTAGTCCCCGGACAGGGGGAAGAGACCCAGTACTTC
CASSLVPGQGEETQYF
>TRBV7-9|many|TRBJ2-1|TRBD2
TGTGCCAGCAGCTTAAGGCGGGAGGGCTACAATGAGCAGTTCTTC
CASSLRREGYNEQFF
>TRBV28|NA|TRBJ2-1|NA
TGTGCCAGCAGTTTGTATCCGGACCTCGTATATTGCAATGAGCAGTTCTTC
CASSLYPDLVYCNEQFF
>TRBV4-1|NA|TRBJ1-2|NA
TGCGCCAGCAGCCAAACCCCCCTTGCATATGGCTACACCTTC
CASSQTPLAYGYTF
>TRBV7-9|NA|TRBJ2-2|NA
TGTGCCAGCAGCTTAGCTAACACTATCCCCGGGGAGCTGTTTTTT
CASSLANTIPGELFF
>TRBV28|NA|TRBJ2-7|NA
TGTGCCAGCAGAACAGGGATGTACAGCTCCTACGAGCAGTACTTC
CASRTGMYSSYEQYF
>TRBV20-1|NA|TRBJ2-3|NA
TGCAGTGCTAGTCGGCCTAGCACAGATACGCGGTATTTT
CSASRPSTDTRYF
>TRBV6-5|NA|TRBJ1-1|NA
TGTGCCAGCAGTTACGGAGAGACCACTGAAGCTTTCTTT
CASSYGETTEAFF
>TRBV20-1|few|TRBJ1-6|TRBD1
TGCAGTGCTGGAGACAGGGTGGGCAATTCACCCCTCCACTTT
CSAGDRVGNSPLHF
>TRBV7-9|NA|TRBJ1-4|NA
TGTGCCAGCAGCAATCTACTAAATTCTAATGAAAAACTGTTTTTT
CASSNLLNSNEKLFF
>TRBV13|NA|TRBJ2-1|TRBD2
TGTGCCAGCAGCCCAACTGCTGGAGCGGGGGGGCCGCCATACAATGAGCAGTTCTTC
CASSPTAGAGGPPYNEQFF
>TRBV20-1|NA|TRBJ2-4|TRBD2
TGCAGTGCGACCCCGGGGGGCAAAAACATTCAGTACTTC
CSATPGGKNIQYF
>TRBV20-1|NA|TRBJ1-4|TRBD1
TGCAGTGCTATACAGGGGTCGTATGAAAAACTGTTTTTT
CSAIQGSYEKLFF
>TRBV5-1|NA|TRBJ2-7|NA
TGCGCCAGCCATGCGACTAACGAGCAGTACTTC
CASHATNEQYF